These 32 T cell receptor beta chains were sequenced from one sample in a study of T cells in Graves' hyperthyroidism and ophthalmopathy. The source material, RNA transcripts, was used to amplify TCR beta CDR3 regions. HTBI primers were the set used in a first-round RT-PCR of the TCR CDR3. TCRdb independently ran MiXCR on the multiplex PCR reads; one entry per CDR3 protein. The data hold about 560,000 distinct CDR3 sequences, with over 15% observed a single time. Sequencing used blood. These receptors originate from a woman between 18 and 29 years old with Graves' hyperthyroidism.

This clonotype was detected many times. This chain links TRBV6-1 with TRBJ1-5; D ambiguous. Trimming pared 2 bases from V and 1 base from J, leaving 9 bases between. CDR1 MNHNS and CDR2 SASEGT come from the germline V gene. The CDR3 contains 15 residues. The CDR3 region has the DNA TGTGCCAGCAGTGAAAACTATCCGAGCAATCAGCCCCAGCATTTT. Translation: CASSENYPSNQPQHF.

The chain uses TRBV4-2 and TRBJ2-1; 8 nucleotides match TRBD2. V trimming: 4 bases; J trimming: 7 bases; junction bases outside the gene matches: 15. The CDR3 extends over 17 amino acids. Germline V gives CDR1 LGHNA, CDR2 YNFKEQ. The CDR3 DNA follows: TGTGCCAGCAGCCCGAGGCCCAGCGGGAGTGATATGAATGAGCAGTTCTTC. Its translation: CASSPRPSGSDMNEQFF.

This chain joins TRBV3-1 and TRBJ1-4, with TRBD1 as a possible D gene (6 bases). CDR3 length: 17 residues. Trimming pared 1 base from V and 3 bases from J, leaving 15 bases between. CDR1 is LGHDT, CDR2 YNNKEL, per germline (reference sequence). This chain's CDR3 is CASSQASQGRANEKLFF. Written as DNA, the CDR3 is TGTGCCAGCAGCCAAGCCTCACAGGGACGTGCTAATGAAAAACTGTTTTTT.

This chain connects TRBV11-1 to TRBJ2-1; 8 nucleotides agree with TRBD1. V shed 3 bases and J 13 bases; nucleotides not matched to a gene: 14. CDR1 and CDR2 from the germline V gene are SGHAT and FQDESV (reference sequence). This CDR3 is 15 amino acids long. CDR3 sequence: CASSFAGGRSQGQFF. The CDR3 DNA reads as TGTGCCAGCAGCTTTGCAGGGGGCCGGTCCCAGGGACAGTTCTTC.

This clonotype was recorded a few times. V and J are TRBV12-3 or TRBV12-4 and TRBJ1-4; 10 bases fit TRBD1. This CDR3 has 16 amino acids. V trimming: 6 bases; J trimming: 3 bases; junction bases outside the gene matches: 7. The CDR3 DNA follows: TGTGCCAGCAGCCCCGACAGGGGGCCCTCTAATGAAAAACTGTTTTTT. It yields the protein CASSPDRGPSNEKLFF.

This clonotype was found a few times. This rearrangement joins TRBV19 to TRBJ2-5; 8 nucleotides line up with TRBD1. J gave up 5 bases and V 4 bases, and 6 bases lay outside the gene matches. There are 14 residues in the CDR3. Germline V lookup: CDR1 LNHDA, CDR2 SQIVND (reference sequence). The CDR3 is CASSNGQGRETQYF. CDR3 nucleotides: TGTGCCAGTAGTAATGGACAGGGTCGGGAGACCCAGTACTTC. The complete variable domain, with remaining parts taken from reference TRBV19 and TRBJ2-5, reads DGGITQSPKYLFRKEGQNVTLSCEQNLNHDAMYWYRQDPGQGLRLIYYSQIVNDFQKGDIAEGYSVSREKKESFPLTVTSAQKNPTAFYLCASSNGQGRETQYFGPGTRLLVL.

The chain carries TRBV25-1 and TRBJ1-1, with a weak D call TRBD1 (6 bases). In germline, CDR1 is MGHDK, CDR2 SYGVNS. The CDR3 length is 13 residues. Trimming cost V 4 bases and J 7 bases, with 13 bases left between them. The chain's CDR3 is CASSGWGANEAFF. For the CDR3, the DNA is TGTGCCAGCAGTGGATGGGGGGCCAATGAAGCTTTCTTT. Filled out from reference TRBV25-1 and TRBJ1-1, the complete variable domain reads EADIYQTPRYLVIGTGKKITLECSQTMGHDKMYWYQQDPGMELHLIHYSYGVNSTEKGDLSSESTVSRIRTEHFPLTLESARPSHTSQYLCASSGWGANEAFFGQGTRLTVV.

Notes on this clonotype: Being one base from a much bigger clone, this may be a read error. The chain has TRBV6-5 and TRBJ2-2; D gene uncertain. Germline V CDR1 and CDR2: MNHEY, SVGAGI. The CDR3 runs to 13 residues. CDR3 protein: CVSSYLMIGELFF. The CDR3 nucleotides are TGTGTCAGCAGTTACCTGATGATTGGGGAGCTGTTTTTT.

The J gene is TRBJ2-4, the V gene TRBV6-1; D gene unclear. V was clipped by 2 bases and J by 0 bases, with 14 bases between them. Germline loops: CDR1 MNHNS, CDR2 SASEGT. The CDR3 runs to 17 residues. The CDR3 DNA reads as TGTGCCAGCAGTGAAAAGAACTACCCGTTAGCCAAAAACATTCAGTACTTC. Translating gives CASSEKNYPLAKNIQYF.

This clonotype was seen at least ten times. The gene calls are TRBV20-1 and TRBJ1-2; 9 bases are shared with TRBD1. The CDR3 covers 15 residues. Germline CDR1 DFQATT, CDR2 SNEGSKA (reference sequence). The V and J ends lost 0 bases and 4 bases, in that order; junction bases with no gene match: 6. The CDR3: CSARERDRVSYGYTF. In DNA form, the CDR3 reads TGCAGTGCTAGAGAAAGGGACAGGGTTAGCTATGGCTACACCTTC.

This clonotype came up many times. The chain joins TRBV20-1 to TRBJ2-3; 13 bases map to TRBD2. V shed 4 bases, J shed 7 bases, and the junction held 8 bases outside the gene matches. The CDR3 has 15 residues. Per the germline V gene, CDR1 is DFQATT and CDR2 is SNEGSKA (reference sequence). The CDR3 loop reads CSATTSGGDKYTQYF. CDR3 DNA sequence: TGCAGTGCTACAACTAGCGGGGGGGACAAGTATACGCAGTATTTT.

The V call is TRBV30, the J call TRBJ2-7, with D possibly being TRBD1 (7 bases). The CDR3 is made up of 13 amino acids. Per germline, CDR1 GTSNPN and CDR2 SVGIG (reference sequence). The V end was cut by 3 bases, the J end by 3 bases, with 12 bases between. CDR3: CAWSLQGGYEQYF. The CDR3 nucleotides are TGTGCCTGGAGCCTTCAGGGGGGCTACGAGCAGTACTTC.

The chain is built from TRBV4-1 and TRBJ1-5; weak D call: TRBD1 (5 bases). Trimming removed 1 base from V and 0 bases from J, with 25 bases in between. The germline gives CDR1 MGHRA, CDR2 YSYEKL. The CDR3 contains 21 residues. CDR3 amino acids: CASSQVRAGTPKGISNQPQHF. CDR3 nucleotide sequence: TGCGCCAGCAGCCAAGTCAGGGCCGGGACCCCCAAGGGGATTAGCAATCAGCCCCAGCATTTT.

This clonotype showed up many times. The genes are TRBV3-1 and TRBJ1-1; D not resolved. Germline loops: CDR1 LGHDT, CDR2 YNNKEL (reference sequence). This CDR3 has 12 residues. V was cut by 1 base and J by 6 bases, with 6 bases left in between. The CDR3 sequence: CASSQVGAEAFF. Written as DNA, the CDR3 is TGTGCCAGCAGCCAAGTCGGAGCTGAAGCTTTCTTT.

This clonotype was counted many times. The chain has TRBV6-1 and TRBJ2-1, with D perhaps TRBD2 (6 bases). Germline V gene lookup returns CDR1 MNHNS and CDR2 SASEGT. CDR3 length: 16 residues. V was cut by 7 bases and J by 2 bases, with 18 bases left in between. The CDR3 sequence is CASTGGDLWAYNEQFF. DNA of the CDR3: TGTGCCAGCACAGGAGGGGATCTGTGGGCCTACAATGAGCAGTTCTTC.

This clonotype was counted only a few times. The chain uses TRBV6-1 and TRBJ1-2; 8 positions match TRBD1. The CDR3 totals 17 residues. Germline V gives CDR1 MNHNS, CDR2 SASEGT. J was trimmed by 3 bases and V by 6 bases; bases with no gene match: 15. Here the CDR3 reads CASRKSTRTGLDYGYTF. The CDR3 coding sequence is TGTGCCAGCAGGAAATCTACCAGGACAGGGCTGGACTATGGCTACACCTTC.

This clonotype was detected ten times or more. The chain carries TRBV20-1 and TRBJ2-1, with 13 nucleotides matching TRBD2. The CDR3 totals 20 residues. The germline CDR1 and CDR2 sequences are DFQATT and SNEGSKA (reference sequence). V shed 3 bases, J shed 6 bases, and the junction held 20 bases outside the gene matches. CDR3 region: CSARGLIGTPGLAGVNEQFF. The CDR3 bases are TGCAGTGCTAGGGGTCTCATCGGGACACCAGGACTAGCGGGAGTCAATGAGCAGTTCTTC.

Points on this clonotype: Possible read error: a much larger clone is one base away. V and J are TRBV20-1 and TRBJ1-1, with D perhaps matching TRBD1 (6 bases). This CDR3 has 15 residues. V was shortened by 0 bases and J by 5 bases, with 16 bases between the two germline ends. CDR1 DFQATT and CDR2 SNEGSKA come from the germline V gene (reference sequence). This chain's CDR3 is CSARDEAGEETEAFF. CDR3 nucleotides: TGCAGTGCTAGAGATGAGGCAGGGGAGGAGACTGAAGCTTTCTTT.

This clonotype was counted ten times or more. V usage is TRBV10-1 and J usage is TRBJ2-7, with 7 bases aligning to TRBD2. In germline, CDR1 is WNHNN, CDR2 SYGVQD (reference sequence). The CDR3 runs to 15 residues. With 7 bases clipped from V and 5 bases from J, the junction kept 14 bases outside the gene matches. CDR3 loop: CASNPGGAGDDEQYF. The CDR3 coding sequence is TGCGCCAGCAACCCCGGAGGGGCGGGGGACGACGAGCAGTACTTC.

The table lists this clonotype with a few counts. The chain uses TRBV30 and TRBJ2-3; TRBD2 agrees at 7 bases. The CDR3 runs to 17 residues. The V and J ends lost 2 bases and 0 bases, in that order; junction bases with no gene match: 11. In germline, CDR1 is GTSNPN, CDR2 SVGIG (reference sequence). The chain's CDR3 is CAWSLAGAFTSTDTQYF. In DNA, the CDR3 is TGTGCCTGGAGTCTCGCGGGAGCCTTTACCAGCACAGATACGCAGTATTTT.

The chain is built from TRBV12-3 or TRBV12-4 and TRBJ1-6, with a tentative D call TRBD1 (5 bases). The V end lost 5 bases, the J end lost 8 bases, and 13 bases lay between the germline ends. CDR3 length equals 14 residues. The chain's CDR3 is CASSADRVHSPLHF. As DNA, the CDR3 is TGTGCCAGCAGTGCTGACAGAGTGCATTCACCCCTCCACTTT.

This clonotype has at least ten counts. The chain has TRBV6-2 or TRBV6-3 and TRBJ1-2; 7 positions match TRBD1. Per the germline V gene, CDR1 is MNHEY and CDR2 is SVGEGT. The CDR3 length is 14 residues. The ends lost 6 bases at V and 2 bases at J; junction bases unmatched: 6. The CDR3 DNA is TGTGCCAGCAGATCCACGACAGGGAACTATGGCTACACCTTC. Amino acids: CASRSTTGNYGYTF.

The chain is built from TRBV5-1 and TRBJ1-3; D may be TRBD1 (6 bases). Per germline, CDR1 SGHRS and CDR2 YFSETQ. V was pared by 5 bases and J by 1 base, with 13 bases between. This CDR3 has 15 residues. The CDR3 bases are TGCGCCAGCAGGGCGGGACACCCGTCTGGAAACACCATATATTTT. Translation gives CASRAGHPSGNTIYF. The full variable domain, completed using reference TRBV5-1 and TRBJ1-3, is KAGVTQTPRYLIKTRGQQVTLSCSPISGHRSVSWYQQTPGQGLQFLFEYFSETQRNKGNFPGRFSGRQFSNSRSEMNVSTLELGDSALYLCASRAGHPSGNTIYFGEGSWLTVV.

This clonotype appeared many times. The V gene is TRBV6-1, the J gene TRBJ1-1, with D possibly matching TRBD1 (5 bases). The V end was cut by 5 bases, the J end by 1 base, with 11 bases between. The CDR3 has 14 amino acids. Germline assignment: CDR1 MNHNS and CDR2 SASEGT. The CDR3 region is CASSKDISNTEAFF. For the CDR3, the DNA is TGTGCCAGCAGTAAGGACATCTCGAACACTGAAGCTTTCTTT.

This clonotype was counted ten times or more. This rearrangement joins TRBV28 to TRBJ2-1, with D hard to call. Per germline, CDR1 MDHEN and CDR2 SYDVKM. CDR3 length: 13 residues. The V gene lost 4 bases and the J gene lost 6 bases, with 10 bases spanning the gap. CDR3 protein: CASSSSRSNEQFF. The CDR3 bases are TGTGCCAGCAGTTCGTCCAGGAGCAATGAGCAGTTCTTC.

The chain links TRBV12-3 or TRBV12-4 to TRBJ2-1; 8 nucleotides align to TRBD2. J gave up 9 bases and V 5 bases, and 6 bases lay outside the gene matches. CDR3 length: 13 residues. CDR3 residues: CASSPHGGAEQFF. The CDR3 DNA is TGTGCCAGCAGTCCCCACGGGGGGGCTGAGCAGTTCTTC.

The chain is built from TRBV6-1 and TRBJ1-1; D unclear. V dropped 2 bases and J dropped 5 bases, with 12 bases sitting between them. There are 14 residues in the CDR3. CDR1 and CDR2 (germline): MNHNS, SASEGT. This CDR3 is CASSESPSDTEAFF. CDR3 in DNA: TGTGCCAGCAGTGAATCCCCTTCAGATACTGAAGCTTTCTTT.

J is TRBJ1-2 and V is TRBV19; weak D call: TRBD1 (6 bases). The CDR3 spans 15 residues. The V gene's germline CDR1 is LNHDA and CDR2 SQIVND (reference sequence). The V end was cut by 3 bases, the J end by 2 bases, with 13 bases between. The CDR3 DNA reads TGTGCCAGTAGTATGGGGGGGGCGCGGAACTATGGCTACACCTTC. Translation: CASSMGGARNYGYTF.

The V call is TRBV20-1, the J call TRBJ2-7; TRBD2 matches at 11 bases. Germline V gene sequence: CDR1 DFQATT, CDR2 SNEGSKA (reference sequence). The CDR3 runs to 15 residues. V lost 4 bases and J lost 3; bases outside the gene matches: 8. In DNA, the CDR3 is TGCAGTGCTATCCCCCCGGGACTAGCGGACTACGAGCAGTACTTC. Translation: CSAIPPGLADYEQYF.

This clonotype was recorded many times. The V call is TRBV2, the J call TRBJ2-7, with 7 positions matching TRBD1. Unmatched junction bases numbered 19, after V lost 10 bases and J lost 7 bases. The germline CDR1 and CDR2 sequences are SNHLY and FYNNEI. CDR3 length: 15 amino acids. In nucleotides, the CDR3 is TGTGCCACCACGGGTAGGACAGGTCCGTCGGTAGAGCAGTACTTC. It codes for CATTGRTGPSVEQYF. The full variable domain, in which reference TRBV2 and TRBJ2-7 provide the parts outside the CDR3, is EPEVTQTPSHQVTQMGQEVILRCVPISNHLYFYWYRQILGQKVEFLVSFYNNEISEKSEIFDDQFSVERPDGSNFTLKIRSTKLEDSAMYFCATTGRTGPSVEQYFGPGTRLTVT.

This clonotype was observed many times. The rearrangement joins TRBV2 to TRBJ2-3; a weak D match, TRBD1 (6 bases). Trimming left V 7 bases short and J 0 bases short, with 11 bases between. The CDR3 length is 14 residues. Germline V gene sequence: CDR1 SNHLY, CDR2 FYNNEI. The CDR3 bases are TGTGCCAGCAAGCTGGGACAAAGCACAGATACGCAGTATTTT. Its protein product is CASKLGQSTDTQYF.

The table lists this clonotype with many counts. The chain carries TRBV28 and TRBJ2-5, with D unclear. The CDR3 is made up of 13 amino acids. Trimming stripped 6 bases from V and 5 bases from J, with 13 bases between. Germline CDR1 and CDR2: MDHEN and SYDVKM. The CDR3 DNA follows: TGTGCCAGCAGCCCGAGAGGTCGGGAGACCCAGTACTTC. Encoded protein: CASSPRGRETQYF.